This TCR beta chain emerged from a study of CD8+CD57+ T cells in acquired aplastic anemia. Overall study: Each DNA sample taken from sorted CD4+ and CD8+ cells came to 3.2 ug on average.

TCR beta VDJ and CDR3 were profiled, and genomic DNA was the template. TCRdb reprocessed the reads with MiXCR, giving one entry per CDR3 protein. The sample shows approximately 270,000 distinct CDR3 sequences, 55% to 60% of them seen only once. Broader study findings: Significance was not reached for CD8+ Simpson's diversity between patients and controls.

CDR3 length: 13 residues. Germline lookup yields CDR1 LNHDA and CDR2 SQIVND (reference sequence). The V end was cut by 3 bases, the J end by 2 bases, with 7 bases between. As concerns this clonotype: Its specificity is not known.

The sample was sorted CD4+, CD8+, or CD8+CD57+ T cells (not recorded which) from PBMCs. The genes are TRBV19 and TRBJ1-2; D remains ambiguous. The TCR originated in a human donor with severe aplastic anemia or a healthy control (not recorded which). The CDR3: CASSIGENYGYTF. The CDR3 coding sequence is TGTGCCAGTAGTATTGGTGAAAACTATGGCTACACCTTC.